This T cell receptor (beta chain) originates from a study of lymphopenia after photon versus proton radiotherapy. Findings and limits, study-wide: Better survival with proton therapy was suggested as possible, not demonstrated. Photon-treated patients lost naive T cells and TCR diversity; proton-treated stayed stable.

Profiling relied on immunoSEQ multiplex PCR, and the TCRdb table lists in-frame clones only, not all of them. The table records about 24,000 clones, approximately 80% of them present only once. Germline V lookup: CDR1 MNHEY, CDR2 SMNVEV (reference sequence). The length of the CDR3 is 14 residues. The J segment lost 2 bases and the V segment lost 3 bases, leaving 4 bases of the junction unmatched. Details on this clone: What it binds is not known.

This TCR came from a middle-aged man with gastric cancer. The V and J genes are TRBV27 and TRBJ2-7; 7 nucleotides agree with TRBD1. The specimen was peripheral blood, collected from a patient treated with photon-based radiotherapy. The DNA for the CDR3 is TGTGCCAGCAGTTTCTCCGGGACAGCCTACGAGCAGTACTTC. Encoded protein: CASSFSGTAYEQYF.